The T cell receptor (beta chain) described here comes from a study of T cell responses to AZD1222 COVID-19 vaccine. Study context: Pooled together were second doses at about 4 or about 12 weeks. Study-wide results and caveats: Within unmutated variant regions lay the reported targets of nearly half of spike-specific TCRs.

In the case of this clone: What it binds is not known.

Germline-derived CDR1 and CDR2 are SNHLY and FYNNEI. Losses at the gene ends were 6 bases for V and 4 bases for J; bases not matched to a gene: 10. This CDR3 contains 15 residues. The protocol was immunoSEQ multiplex PCR, while the TCRdb copy is restricted to in-frame clones and leaves out a portion. The sample lists approximately 180,000 clones; almost 95% were seen once. This clonotype was sampled from an adult in good health. Sequencing used peripheral blood, obtained on day 0 of AZD1222 vaccination. The chain couples TRBV2 to TRBJ1-2; 8 nucleotides match TRBD1. CDR3 in DNA: TGTGCCAGCAGGTCCTCAGGGGGCGACTTCTATGGCTACACCTTC. Encoded protein: CASRSSGGDFYGYTF. Based on the CDR3 plus reference TRBV2 and TRBJ1-2, the full variable domain is EPEVTQTPSHQVTQMGQEVILRCVPISNHLYFYWYRQILGQKVEFLVSFYNNEISEKSEIFDDQFSVERPDGSNFTLKIRSTKLEDSAMYFCASRSSGGDFYGYTFGSGTRLTVV.